The present entry profiles one TCR beta chain with its context. The V and J ends lost 5 bases and 1 base respectively, with 19 bases between them. Germline V CDR1 and CDR2: MNHEY, SVGEGT. This CDR3 contains 17 residues. This sample's TCRbeta library carried unique molecular identifier barcodes. TCRdb reprocessed the PCR reads with MiXCR, giving one entry per CDR3 protein. The data show hundreds of thousands of distinct CDR3 sequences, approximately 16% seen once. This specimen belongs to a study of T-cell reconstitution after alpha-beta-depleted transplantation in children. Sequencing used PBMCs from the stem cell graft donor, obtained from the stem cell graft. V usage is TRBV6-2 or TRBV6-3 and J usage is TRBJ2-3; D not certain. The receptor was isolated from a human donor who donated a stem cell graft to a child with acute myeloid leukemia. The CDR3 bases are TGTGCCAGCAGTCCCTCCCGCGGAAGGCCTGGCACAGATACGCAGTATTTT. It translates to CASSPSRGRPGTDTQYF.